A single sample gave rise to the 4 T cell receptor beta chains below, sequenced in a study of OX40 agonist ivuxolimab in advanced cancers. Method: immunoSEQ multiplex PCR; TCRdb's copy keeps in-frame clones and lacks some. The data hold around 56,000 clones, with approximately 85% observed a single time. This specimen was CD4+ or CD8+ T cells sorted from blood, taken in a trial of the OX40 agonist ivuxolimab. The receptor source for this set is an adult with an advanced solid tumor such as melanoma, head and neck, liver or kidney cancer.

This chain links TRBV14 with TRBJ2-5; weak D call: TRBD1 (5 bases). Germline CDR1 is SGHDN and CDR2 is FVKESK. This CDR3 comprises 15 residues. The V and J ends lost 2 bases and 4 bases respectively, with 14 bases between them. CDR3 protein: CASSQLTLGPETQYF. In nucleotides, the CDR3 is TGTGCCAGCAGCCAATTGACATTGGGGCCAGAGACCCAGTACTTC. Filled out from reference TRBV14 and TRBJ2-5, the complete variable domain reads EAGVTQFPSHSVIEKGQTVTLRCDPISGHDNLYWYRRVMGKEIKFLLHFVKESKQDESGMPNNRFLAERTGGTYSTLKVQPAELEDSGVYFCASSQLTLGPETQYFGPGTRLLVL.

The chain couples TRBV6-5 to TRBJ2-1; no clear D. The germline CDR1 and CDR2 sequences are MNHEY and SVGAGI. The length of the CDR3 is 13 residues. V lost 4 bases to trimming and J lost 0 bases, with 4 bases between them. CDR3 loop: CASSSLSYNEQFF. CDR3 DNA sequence: TGTGCCAGCAGTTCCCTCTCCTACAATGAGCAGTTCTTC.

The rearrangement joins TRBV15 to TRBJ1-2, with a weak D call TRBD1 (6 bases). V lost 3 bases and J 2 bases, leaving 10 bases between the germline ends. Germline assignment: CDR1 LNHNV and CDR2 YYDKDF (reference sequence). This CDR3 has 14 residues. The CDR3 DNA sequence: TGTGCCACCAGCAGGGGACATCTAAACTATGGCTACACCTTC. This sequence encodes CATSRGHLNYGYTF.

V is TRBV2 and J is TRBJ1-5, with 7 bases fitting TRBD1. The germline gives CDR1 SNHLY, CDR2 FYNNEI. After removal of 8 bases from V and 4 bases from J, the junction contained 8 bases not matched to a gene. The CDR3 runs 14 residues. Here the CDR3 DNA reads TGTGCCAGCCGTAACCGGGACAGTAATCAGCCCCAGCATTTT. It yields the protein CASRNRDSNQPQHF.